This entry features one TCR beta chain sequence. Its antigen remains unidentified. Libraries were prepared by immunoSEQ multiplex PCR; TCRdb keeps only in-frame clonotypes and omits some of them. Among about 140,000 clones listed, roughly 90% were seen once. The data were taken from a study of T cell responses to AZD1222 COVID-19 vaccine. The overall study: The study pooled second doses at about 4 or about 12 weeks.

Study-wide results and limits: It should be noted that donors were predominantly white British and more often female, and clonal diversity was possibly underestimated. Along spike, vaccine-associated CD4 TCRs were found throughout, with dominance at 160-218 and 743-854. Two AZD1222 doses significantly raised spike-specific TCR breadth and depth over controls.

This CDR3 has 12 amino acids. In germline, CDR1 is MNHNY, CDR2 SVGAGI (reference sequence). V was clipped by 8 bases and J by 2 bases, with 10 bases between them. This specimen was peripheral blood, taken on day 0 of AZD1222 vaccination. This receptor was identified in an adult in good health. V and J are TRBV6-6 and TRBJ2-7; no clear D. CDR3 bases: TGTGCCAGCGTAGACACCGCCTACGAGCAGTACTTC. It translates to CASVDTAYEQYF.